These T cell receptor beta chains were read from a single sample in a study of T cell repertoires in cytomegalovirus infection. A single record per CDR3 protein comes from TCRdb applying MiXCR to the reads. The sample holds more than 150,000 distinct CDR3 sequences; 15% to 20% are singletons and the top ten take approximately 19%. The sequenced sample was CD8+ T cells from PBMCs. The receptors derive from a human donor in good health (CMV status not recorded). Some clones in this sample may be carry-over from other donors' samples. Both conserved end residues are part of each CDR3. Fields, in order: CDR3 protein, V gene.

CATSETTPEKYWYNEQFF	TRBV15
CAISGDPLIRTEAFF	TRBV10-3
CASSLLKGGGDDYGYTF	TRBV6-2/TRBV6-3
CASSLSRTPERGANVLTF	TRBV7-9
CASRYTSGNYNEQFF	TRBV27
CASSLGPYAGNEQFF	TRBV7-2
CASNDQGGLGYGYTF	TRBV6-2/TRBV6-3
CASSVIDGGPYEQYF	TRBV7-2
CASSLWWGGETQYF	TRBV11-2
CASSLSGRVNSYEQYF	TRBV27
CASTPEIFDTGELFF	TRBV28
CASSPPGPDTQYF	TRBV7-2
CASSRYYRERGTGELFF	TRBV5-6
CASSLEWSEEAFF	TRBV7-6
CASSGDRSYEQYF	TRBV5-1
CASSTQGASYEQYF	TRBV28
CASSSQGYQPQHF	TRBV5-6
CASSPTRETTDTQYF	TRBV7-9
CSVHGLAGGPDTQYF	TRBV29-1
CASSTRDGSSGANVLTF	TRBV6-5
CASSQDLGLYNEQFF	TRBV4-3
CASSLVHNEQFF	TRBV7-8
CASSQYTDTQYF	TRBV6-2/TRBV6-3
CASPAGTDSHTEAFF	TRBV6-1
CASSLSGSSYNEQFF	TRBV7-2
CASSLKGREAFF	TRBV28
CSALPGRNQPQHF	TRBV20-1
CASSFSTDTQYF	TRBV7-2
CASSIGTANQPQHF	TRBV12-3/TRBV12-4
CASSYQEGLGQPQHF	TRBV28
CASSPRVNYGYTF	TRBV27
CASSLSSSGHQPQHF	TRBV5-5
CASSYAQGSGEKLFF	TRBV6-5
CASSLSDNEQFF	TRBV7-2
CSAPFEGASSYNEQFF	TRBV20-1
CSAPDRKNTIYF	TRBV20-1
CASSSQQGAFTEAFF	TRBV5-1
CSARIPDGYTF	TRBV20-1
CASSLVRGPEQFF	TRBV5-6
CSVTGTGDILETQYF	TRBV29-1
CASSLSSKRGNTEAFF	TRBV27
CASSYFPQAGAFF	TRBV6-5
CSVGGQGPNYGYTF	TRBV29-1
CVSLSGTSSSTDTQYF	TRBV6-2/TRBV6-3
CSVEDEGGEQYF	TRBV29-1
CASQPWGDSGDRELFF	TRBV12-3/TRBV12-4
CASTPGEDRVGQYF	TRBV16
CASSRGGTQTEAFF	TRBV7-3
CATALGYGTEAFF	TRBV6-2/TRBV6-3
CASSSGPADEQFF	TRBV12-3/TRBV12-4